A selection of T cell receptor beta chains follows, all from one sample in a study of T cell repertoires in ileal Crohn's disease. Sequencing used immunoSEQ multiplex PCR; TCRdb keeps in-frame clones, though not all of them. The profile shows 30,000 or so clones, about 81% of them singletons. Sequencing input: ileal tissue. These receptors all come from an adult with Crohn's disease. Each CDR3 is given with its conserved first and last residue. The order of the fields is clone size, V gene, J gene, CDR3 protein. Size is omitted from some rows. Given values are once, few, many or a class for expanded clones.

abundance: -
v_gene: TRBV5-4
j_gene: TRBJ1-1
CDR3aa: CASSRNGQARNTEAFF

abundance: -
v_gene: TRBV5-6
j_gene: TRBJ2-7
CDR3aa: CASSLIGYEQYF

abundance: -
v_gene: TRBV5-1
j_gene: TRBJ1-2
CDR3aa: CASSWRQDYGYTF

abundance: -
v_gene: TRBV2
j_gene: TRBJ2-1
CDR3aa: CASKTGTGHYNEQFF

abundance: -
v_gene: TRBV27
j_gene: TRBJ1-2
CDR3aa: CASRPSGELDYGYTF

abundance: -
v_gene: TRBV2
j_gene: TRBJ1-2
CDR3aa: CASSRDSYRIFDYGYTF

abundance: -
v_gene: TRBV11-2
j_gene: TRBJ2-1
CDR3aa: CASSLDDRGRFYNEQFF

abundance: -
v_gene: TRBV5-1
j_gene: TRBJ2-4
CDR3aa: CASSLALWGGENIQYF

abundance: -
v_gene: TRBV7-9
j_gene: TRBJ2-2
CDR3aa: CASSRRQGRGELFF

abundance: -
v_gene: TRBV29-1
j_gene: TRBJ2-1
CDR3aa: CSVPAAGGNEQFF

abundance: -
v_gene: TRBV10-3
j_gene: TRBJ2-3
CDR3aa: CATHSGGPGDTQYF

abundance: -
v_gene: TRBV5-1
j_gene: TRBJ2-5
CDR3aa: CASSLVDRGLETQYF

abundance: -
v_gene: TRBV28
j_gene: TRBJ1-2
CDR3aa: CASTSPGGEEGYTF

abundance: -
v_gene: TRBV27
j_gene: TRBJ2-7
CDR3aa: CASRLRQGGSYEQYF

abundance: -
v_gene: TRBV5-1
j_gene: TRBJ1-6
CDR3aa: CASSATTVTGSPLHF

abundance: -
v_gene: TRBV27
j_gene: TRBJ1-2
CDR3aa: CASSHNTGTNYGYTF

abundance: once
v_gene: TRBV10-2
j_gene: TRBJ1-1
CDR3aa: CASNSWFNTEAFF

abundance: -
v_gene: TRBV29-1
j_gene: TRBJ1-2
CDR3aa: CSVEGQGGGYTF

abundance: -
v_gene: TRBV6-5
j_gene: TRBJ1-1
CDR3aa: CASRVMGMNTEAFF

abundance: -
v_gene: TRBV25-1
j_gene: TRBJ2-3
CDR3aa: CASSAEISTDTQYF

abundance: -
v_gene: TRBV5-1
j_gene: TRBJ1-3
CDR3aa: CASRQVSGTGSGNTIYF

abundance: -
v_gene: TRBV19
j_gene: TRBJ2-2
CDR3aa: CASSTGQSNTGELFF

abundance: -
v_gene: TRBV5-1
j_gene: TRBJ2-2
CDR3aa: CASSLDLGELFF

abundance: once
v_gene: TRBV5-1
j_gene: TRBJ2-5
CDR3aa: CASSHWGQEKSGETQYF

abundance: -
v_gene: TRBV7-2
j_gene: TRBJ1-1
CDR3aa: CASSLKWGAVNTEAFF

abundance: -
v_gene: TRBV5-1
j_gene: TRBJ1-1
CDR3aa: CVSSLGTGDTEAFF

abundance: once
v_gene: TRBV19
j_gene: TRBJ2-7
CDR3aa: CASSISGQGHREQYF

abundance: -
v_gene: TRBV12-5
j_gene: TRBJ1-4
CDR3aa: CASGLVPKRGLREKLFF

abundance: -
v_gene: TRBV5-1
j_gene: TRBJ2-7
CDR3aa: CASSLNRGAYEQYF

abundance: -
v_gene: TRBV19
j_gene: TRBJ1-5
CDR3aa: CASTTNKQGFDQPQHF

abundance: -
v_gene: TRBV5-1
j_gene: TRBJ1-1
CDR3aa: CASSEGTGAGEAFF

abundance: -
v_gene: TRBV7-2
j_gene: TRBJ1-3
CDR3aa: CASSDWTSSNTIYF

abundance: -
v_gene: TRBV6-5
j_gene: TRBJ1-1
CDR3aa: CASSYGGVRTEAFF

abundance: -
v_gene: TRBV5-1
j_gene: TRBJ2-3
CDR3aa: CASSRTSVEDTQYF

abundance: few
v_gene: TRBV4-1
j_gene: TRBJ2-7
CDR3aa: CASSQEPSGGPYEQYF